The sequence of this T cell receptor beta chain was determined in a study of blood T cells in healthy people across ages. Study-wide results and limits: One million T cells yielded diversity estimates that were considered underestimates.

Germline trimming cut 0 bases from V and 3 bases from J; bases unmatched to any gene: 9. CDR3 length: 17 amino acids. CDR1 is SGHRS, CDR2 YFSETQ, per germline. This clonotype was counted between two and nine times. Its antigen is unknown. A second PCR, run for about 7 to 11 cycles, used a sample-barcoded 5' primer plus a J-beta primer mix. Via MiXCR, TCRdb re-called the 5' RACE reads, giving one row per CDR3 protein. Of around 1,000,000 distinct CDR3 sequences listed, about 25% are singletons. This sample was also put to use in a study of T cells of mothers and their children. This second study notes: The study found slightly higher but non-significant overlap in related versus unrelated mother-child pairs.

Material for sequencing was blood. The clonotype originates from a girl aged 2 to 9 in good health. The chain combines TRBV5-1 with TRBJ2-1; 7 bases map to TRBD2. In DNA form, the CDR3 reads TGCGCCAGCAGCTTGGCCGGGGGGTGGGGATACTACAATGAGCAGTTCTTC. Translating it yields CASSLAGGWGYYNEQFF.